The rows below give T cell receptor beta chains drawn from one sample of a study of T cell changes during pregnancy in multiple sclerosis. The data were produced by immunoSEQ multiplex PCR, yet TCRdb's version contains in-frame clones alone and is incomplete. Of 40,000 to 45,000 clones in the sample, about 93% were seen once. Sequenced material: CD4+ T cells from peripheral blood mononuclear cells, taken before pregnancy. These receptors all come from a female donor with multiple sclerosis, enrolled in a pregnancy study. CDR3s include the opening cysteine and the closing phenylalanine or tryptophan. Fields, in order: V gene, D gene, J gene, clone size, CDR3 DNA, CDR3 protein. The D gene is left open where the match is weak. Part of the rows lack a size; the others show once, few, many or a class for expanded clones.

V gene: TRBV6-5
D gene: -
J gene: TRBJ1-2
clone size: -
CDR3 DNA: TGTGCCAGCAGAAGCAATAACTATGGCTACACCTTC
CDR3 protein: CASRSNNYGYTF

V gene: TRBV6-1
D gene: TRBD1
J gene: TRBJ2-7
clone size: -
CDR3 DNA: TGTGCCAGTTCCAAAACAGGGGGCGACTCCTACGAGCAGTACTTC
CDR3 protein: CASSKTGGDSYEQYF

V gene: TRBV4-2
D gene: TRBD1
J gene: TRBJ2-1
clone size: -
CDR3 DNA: TGTGCCAGCAGCCTCCGACAGGGCTCGCTCAATGAGCAGTTCTTC
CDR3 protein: CASSLRQGSLNEQFF

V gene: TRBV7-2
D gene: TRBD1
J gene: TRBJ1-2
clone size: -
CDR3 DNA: TGTGCCAGCAGCGCGAGCACAGGGGAAGGCTACACCTTC
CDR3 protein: CASSASTGEGYTF

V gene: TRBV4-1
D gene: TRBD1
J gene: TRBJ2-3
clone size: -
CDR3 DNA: TGCGCCAGCAAGGACAGGGCCACAGATACGCAGTATTTT
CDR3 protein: CASKDRATDTQYF

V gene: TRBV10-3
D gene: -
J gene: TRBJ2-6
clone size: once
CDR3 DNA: TGTGCCATCAGAAAGGGGTCCGGGGCCAACGTCCTGACTTTC
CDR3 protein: CAIRKGSGANVLTF

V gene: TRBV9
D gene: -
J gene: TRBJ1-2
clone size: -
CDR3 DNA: TGTGCCAGCAGCGACAGGGCTAACTATGGCTACACCTTC
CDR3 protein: CASSDRANYGYTF

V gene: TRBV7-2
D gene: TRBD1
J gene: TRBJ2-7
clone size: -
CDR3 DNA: TGTGCCAGCAGTCCTGGACAGGCGTTCTCCTACGAGCAGTACTTC
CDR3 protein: CASSPGQAFSYEQYF

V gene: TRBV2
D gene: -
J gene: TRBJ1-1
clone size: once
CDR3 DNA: TGTGCCAGCAGTCAGGGGAGGGTCATACCGGAGAACACTGAAGCTTTCTTT
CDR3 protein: CASSQGRVIPENTEAFF

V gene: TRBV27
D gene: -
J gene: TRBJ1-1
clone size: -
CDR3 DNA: TGTGCCAGCGCAAGGGGGGGGCCCTACACTGAAGCTTTCTTT
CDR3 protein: CASARGGPYTEAFF

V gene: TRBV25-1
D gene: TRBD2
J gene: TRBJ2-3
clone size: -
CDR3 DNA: TGTGCCAGCAGTTCGACTAGCGGGAGTACAGATACGCAGTATTTT
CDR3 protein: CASSSTSGSTDTQYF

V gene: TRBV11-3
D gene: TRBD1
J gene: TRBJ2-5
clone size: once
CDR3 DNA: TGTGCCAGCAGCCGAGGAGGGACAGGAAAACAAGAGACCCAGTACTTC
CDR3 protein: CASSRGGTGKQETQYF

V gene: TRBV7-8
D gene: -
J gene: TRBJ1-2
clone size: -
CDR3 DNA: TGTGCCAGCAGCTTATACCAAATACAGAGTAACTATGGCTACACCTTC
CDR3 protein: CASSLYQIQSNYGYTF

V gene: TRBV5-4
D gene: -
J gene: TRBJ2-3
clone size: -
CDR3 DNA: TGTGCCAGCAGCTTGGTGGGGGGGGCCGGAGCAGATACGCAGTATTTT
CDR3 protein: CASSLVGGAGADTQYF

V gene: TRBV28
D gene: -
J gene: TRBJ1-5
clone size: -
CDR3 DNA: TGTGCCAGCAGTTTACTGGCAGGGACACATAATCAGCCCCAGCATTTT
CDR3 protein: CASSLLAGTHNQPQHF

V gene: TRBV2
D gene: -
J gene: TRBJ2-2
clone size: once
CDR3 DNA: TGTGCCAGCAGTGACCTGGCGAGGGACACCGGGGAGCTGTTTTTT
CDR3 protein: CASSDLARDTGELFF

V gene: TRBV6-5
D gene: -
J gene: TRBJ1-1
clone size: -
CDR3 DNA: TGTGCCAGCAGTTCAGGACCGAGGGTGAGAAACACTGAAGCTTTCTTT
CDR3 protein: CASSSGPRVRNTEAFF

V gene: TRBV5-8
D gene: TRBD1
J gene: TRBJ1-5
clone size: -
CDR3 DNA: TGTGCCAGCAGCCCCGGACAGGCCGGGGGTCAGCCCCAGCATTTT
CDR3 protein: CASSPGQAGGQPQHF

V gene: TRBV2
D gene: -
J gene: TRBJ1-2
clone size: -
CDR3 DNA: TGTGCCAGCATAGAGTCACTCTATGGCTACACCTTC
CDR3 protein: CASIESLYGYTF

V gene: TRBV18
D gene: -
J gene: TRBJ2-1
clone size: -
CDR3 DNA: TGTGCCAGCTCACCGGAACAGGAGACCTACAATGAGCAGTTCTTC
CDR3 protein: CASSPEQETYNEQFF

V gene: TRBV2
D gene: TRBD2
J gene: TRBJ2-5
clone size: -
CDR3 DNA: TGTGCCAGCAGCGCGACTAGCGCGCAAGAGACCCAGTACTTC
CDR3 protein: CASSATSAQETQYF

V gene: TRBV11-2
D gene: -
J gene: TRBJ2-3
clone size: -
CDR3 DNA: TGTGCCAGCAGCTTAACCCCCCAGAGGGGGTCCACAGATACGCAGTATTTT
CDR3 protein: CASSLTPQRGSTDTQYF

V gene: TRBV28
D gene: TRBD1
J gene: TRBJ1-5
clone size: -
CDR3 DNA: TGTGCCAGCGCCGGGACAGGGGGCTTTCAGCCCCAGCATTTT
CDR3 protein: CASAGTGGFQPQHF

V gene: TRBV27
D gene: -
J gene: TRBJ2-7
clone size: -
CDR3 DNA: TGTGCCAGCAGTTTTTCCAATCCCTACGAGCAGTACTTC
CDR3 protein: CASSFSNPYEQYF

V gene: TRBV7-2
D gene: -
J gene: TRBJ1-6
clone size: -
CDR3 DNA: TGTGCCAGCAGCCAGTCGCTCGGGAATTCACCCCTCCACTTT
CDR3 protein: CASSQSLGNSPLHF

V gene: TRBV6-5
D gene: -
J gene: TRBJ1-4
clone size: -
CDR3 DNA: TGTGCCAGCAGTTCATCGGCGGGTGAAAAACTGTTTTTT
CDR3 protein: CASSSSAGEKLFF

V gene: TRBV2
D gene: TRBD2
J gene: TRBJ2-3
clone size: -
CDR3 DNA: TGTGCCAGCAGTGAGACTAGCGGGAGGGCCCGGGGAGTCACAGATACGCAGTATTTT
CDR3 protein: CASSETSGRARGVTDTQYF

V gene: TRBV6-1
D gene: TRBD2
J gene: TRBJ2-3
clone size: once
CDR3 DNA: TGTGCCAGCAGTGAAAGAGCCGCGGGAGTCACAGATACGCAGTATTTT
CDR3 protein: CASSERAAGVTDTQYF

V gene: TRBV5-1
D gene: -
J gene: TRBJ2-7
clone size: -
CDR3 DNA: TGCGCCAGCAGCCTTAAGGGAGCCACTGCCTACTCCTACGAGCAGTACTTC
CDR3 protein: CASSLKGATAYSYEQYF

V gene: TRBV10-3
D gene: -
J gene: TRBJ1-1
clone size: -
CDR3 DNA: TGTGCCATCGGGAGGACGGACAAGAACACTGAAGCTTTCTTT
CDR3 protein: CAIGRTDKNTEAFF

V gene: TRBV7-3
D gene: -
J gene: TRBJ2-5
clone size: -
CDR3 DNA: TGTGCCAGCAGCTTAGTTCGTGGCAGCCAAGAGACCCAGTACTTC
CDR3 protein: CASSLVRGSQETQYF

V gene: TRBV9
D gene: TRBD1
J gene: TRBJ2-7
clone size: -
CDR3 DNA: TGTGCCAGCAGCGTAGTGGACAGGGCGGGCGAGCAGTACTTC
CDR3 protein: CASSVVDRAGEQYF

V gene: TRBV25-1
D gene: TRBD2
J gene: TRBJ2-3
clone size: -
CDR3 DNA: TGTGCCAGCAGTCTAGCGGGGACAGATACGCAGTATTTT
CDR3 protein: CASSLAGTDTQYF